The sequence of this TCR beta chain was determined in a study of blood T cell repertoires in COVID-19. The CDR3 loop spans 16 amino acids. Trimming took 5 bases from V and 4 from J; bases not matched to a gene: 7. CDR1 and CDR2 from the germline V gene are SEHNR and FQNEAQ (reference sequence). Only in-frame clones appear in the TCRdb table, and some are missing; sequencing was by immunoSEQ multiplex PCR. Of roughly 280,000 clones in the sample, about 87% were seen once. During active infection, Seattle patients enrolled and were then monitored through disease. The material sequenced was peripheral blood. The V and J genes are TRBV7-9 and TRBJ2-5, with 13 bases fitting TRBD2. The receptor's source is a woman in her sixties or seventies with COVID-19, enrolled during active disease. The CDR3 is CASSRPGLAGRETQYF. For the CDR3, the DNA is TGTGCCAGCAGCCGTCCGGGACTAGCGGGACGAGAGACCCAGTACTTC.